This TCR beta chain was profiled in a study of Graves' ophthalmopathy and Graves' hyperthyroidism. Study-wide points: The model predicted progression of ophthalmopathy with a sensitivity of about 70%, and its specificity was about 72%.

There are many counts of this clonotype. Its matching antigen is unknown. An end of the junction does not agree with germline; a read error may underlie this. TCR beta CDR3 regions were amplified from RNA transcripts. The authors performed first-round RT-PCR with HTBI primers and then a second-round multiplex PCR. TCRdb re-called the multiplex PCR reads with MiXCR, one entry per CDR3 protein. This repertoire shows about 370,000 distinct CDR3 sequences, 15% to 20% found once; its top ten account for about 1.4%. The CDR3 is 11 residues long. Looked up from germline, CDR1 is SGHTA and CDR2 is FQGTGA. Thyroid ultrasound, orbital computed tomography, TRAb, serum thyroxine and clinical symptoms formed the basis of diagnosis.

The chain combines TRBV7-3 with TRBJ1-1; D is possibly TRBD1 (5 bases). What was sequenced was peripheral blood. This clonotype was obtained from a woman between 18 and 29 years old with Graves' ophthalmopathy. The CDR3, as DNA: TGTGCCAGCAGTCCTACCGGGACCCCTAATTTT. As protein: CASSPTGTPNF.